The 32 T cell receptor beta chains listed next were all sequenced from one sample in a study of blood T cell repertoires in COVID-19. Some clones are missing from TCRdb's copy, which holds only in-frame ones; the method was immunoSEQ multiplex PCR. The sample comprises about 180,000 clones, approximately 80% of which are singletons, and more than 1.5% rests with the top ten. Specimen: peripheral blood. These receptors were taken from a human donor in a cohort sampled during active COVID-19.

This CDR3 reads CASSQPAGGIKNIQYF. The CDR3 region has the DNA TGTGCCAGCAGCCAACCAGCGGGAGGGATTAAAAACATTCAGTACTTC. V is TRBV3-1 (or the pseudogene TRBV3-2) and J is TRBJ2-4; TRBD2 matches at 10 bases. CDR1 is LGHDT and CDR2 is YNNKEL in the germline V gene (reference sequence). This CDR3 is built from 16 residues. V lost 2 bases, J lost 4 bases, and 5 bases stayed unmatched.

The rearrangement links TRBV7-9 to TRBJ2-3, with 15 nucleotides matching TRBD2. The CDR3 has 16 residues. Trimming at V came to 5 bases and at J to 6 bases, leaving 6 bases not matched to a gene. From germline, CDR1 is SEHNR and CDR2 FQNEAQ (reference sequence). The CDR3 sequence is CASSPGTSGGRDTQYF. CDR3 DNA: TGTGCCAGCAGCCCGGGGACTAGCGGGGGGCGGGATACGCAGTATTTT.

The CDR3 here is CATTGAYEQYF. In DNA form, the CDR3 reads TGTGCCACTACAGGGGCCTACGAGCAGTACTTC. The chain couples TRBV28 to TRBJ2-7, with 7 bases that match TRBD1. The CDR3 loop spans 11 amino acids. Germline CDR1 MDHEN, CDR2 SYDVKM. The V segment lost 10 bases and the J segment 2 bases; nucleotides outside the gene matches: 2.

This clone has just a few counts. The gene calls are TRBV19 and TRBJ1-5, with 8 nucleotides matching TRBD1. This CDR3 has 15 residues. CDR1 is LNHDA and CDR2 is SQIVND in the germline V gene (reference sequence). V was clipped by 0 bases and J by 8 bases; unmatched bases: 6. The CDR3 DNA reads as TGTGCCAGTAGTATAGACAGGGGGCGCGAAAAGCCCCAGCATTTT. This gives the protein CASSIDRGREKPQHF.

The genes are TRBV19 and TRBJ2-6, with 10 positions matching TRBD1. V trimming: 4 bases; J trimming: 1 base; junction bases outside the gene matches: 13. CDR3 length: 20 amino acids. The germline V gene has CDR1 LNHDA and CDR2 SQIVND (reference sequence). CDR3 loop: CASSSGALGQGVSGANVLTF. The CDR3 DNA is TGTGCCAGTAGTAGTGGGGCCCTAGGACAGGGGGTGTCTGGGGCCAACGTCCTGACTTTC.

This chain's CDR3 is CASSQTWGESLYEQYF. DNA for the CDR3: TGCGCCAGCAGCCAGACGTGGGGGGAGTCTTTGTACGAGCAGTACTTC. V usage is TRBV4-3 and J usage is TRBJ2-7; D may be TRBD2 (6 bases). V lost 3 bases to trimming and J lost 4 bases, with 19 bases between them. Germline V CDR1 and CDR2: LGHNA, YSLEER. The CDR3 totals 16 residues.

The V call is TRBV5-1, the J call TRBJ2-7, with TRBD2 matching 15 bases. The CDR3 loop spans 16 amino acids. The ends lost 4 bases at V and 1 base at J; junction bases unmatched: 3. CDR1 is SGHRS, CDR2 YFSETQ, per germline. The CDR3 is CASSGGTSGRSYEQYF. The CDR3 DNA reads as TGCGCCAGCAGCGGGGGGACTAGCGGGAGGTCCTACGAGCAGTACTTC. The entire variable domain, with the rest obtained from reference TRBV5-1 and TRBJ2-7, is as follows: KAGVTQTPRYLIKTRGQQVTLSCSPISGHRSVSWYQQTPGQGLQFLFEYFSETQRNKGNFPGRFSGRQFSNSRSEMNVSTLELGDSALYLCASSGGTSGRSYEQYFGPGTRLTVT.

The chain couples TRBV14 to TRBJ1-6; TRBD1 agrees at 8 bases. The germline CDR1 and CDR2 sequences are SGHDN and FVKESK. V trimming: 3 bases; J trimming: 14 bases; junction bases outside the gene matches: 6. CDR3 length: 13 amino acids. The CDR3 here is CASSQSRGLALHF. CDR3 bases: TGTGCCAGCAGCCAGAGCAGGGGGCTGGCCCTCCACTTT.

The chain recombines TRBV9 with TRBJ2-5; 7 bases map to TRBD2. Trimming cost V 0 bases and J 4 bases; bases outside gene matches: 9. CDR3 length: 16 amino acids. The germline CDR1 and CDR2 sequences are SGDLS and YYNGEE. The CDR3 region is CASSVDAGESGETQYF. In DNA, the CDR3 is TGTGCCAGCAGCGTAGATGCGGGGGAAAGTGGAGAGACCCAGTACTTC. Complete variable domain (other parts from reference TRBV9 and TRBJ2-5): DSGVTQTPKHLITATGQRVTLRCSPRSGDLSVYWYQQSLDQGLQFLIQYYNGEERAKGNILERFSAQQFPDLHSELNLSSLELGDSALYFCASSVDAGESGETQYFGPGTRLLVL.

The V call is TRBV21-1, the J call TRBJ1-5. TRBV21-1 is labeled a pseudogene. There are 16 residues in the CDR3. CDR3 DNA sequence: TGTGCCAGCAGCACGCGGGGGCTTCCGAGCAATCAGCCCCAGCATTTT. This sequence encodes CASSTRGLPSNQPQHF.

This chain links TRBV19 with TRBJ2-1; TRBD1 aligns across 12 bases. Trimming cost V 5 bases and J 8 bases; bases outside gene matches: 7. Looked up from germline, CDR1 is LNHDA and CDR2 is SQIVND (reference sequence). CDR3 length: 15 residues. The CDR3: CASSPRDRGHDEQFF. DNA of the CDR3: TGTGCCAGTAGTCCCCGGGACAGGGGGCACGATGAGCAGTTCTTC.

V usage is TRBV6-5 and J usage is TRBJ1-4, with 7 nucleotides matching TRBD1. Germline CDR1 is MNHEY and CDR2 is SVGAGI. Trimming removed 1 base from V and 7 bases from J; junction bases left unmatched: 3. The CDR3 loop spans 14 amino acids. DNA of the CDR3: TGTGCCAGCAGTTACTATCAGGGGGGTGAAAAACTGTTTTTT. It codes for CASSYYQGGEKLFF.

The CDR3 nucleotides are TGCGCCAGCAGTGTTGACAGGGGGAGCGAGCAGTACTTC. As protein: CASSVDRGSEQYF. The V call is TRBV10-1, the J call TRBJ2-7, with 9 bases identical to TRBD1. With V trimmed by 4 bases and J by 6 bases, 4 bases remained unmatched. Germline lookup yields CDR1 WNHNN and CDR2 SYGVQD (reference sequence). The CDR3 has 13 amino acids.

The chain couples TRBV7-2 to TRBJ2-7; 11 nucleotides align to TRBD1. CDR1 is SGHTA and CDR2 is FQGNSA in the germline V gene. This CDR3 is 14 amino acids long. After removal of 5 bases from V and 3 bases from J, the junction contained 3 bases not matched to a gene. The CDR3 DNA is TGTGCCAGCAGCAAGGACAGGGGGCTCTACGAGCAGTACTTC. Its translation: CASSKDRGLYEQYF.

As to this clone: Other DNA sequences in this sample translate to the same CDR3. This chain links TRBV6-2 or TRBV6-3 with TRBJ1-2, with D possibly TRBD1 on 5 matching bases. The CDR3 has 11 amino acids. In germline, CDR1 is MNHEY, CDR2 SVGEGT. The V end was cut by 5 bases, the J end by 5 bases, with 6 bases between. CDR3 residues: CASSQGYGYTF. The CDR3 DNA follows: TGTGCCAGCAGTCAGGGATATGGCTACACCTTC.

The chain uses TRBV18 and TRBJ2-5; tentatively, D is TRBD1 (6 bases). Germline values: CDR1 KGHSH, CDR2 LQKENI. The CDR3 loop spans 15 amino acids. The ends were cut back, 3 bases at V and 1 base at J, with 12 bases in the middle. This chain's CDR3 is CASSPLRDTQETQYF. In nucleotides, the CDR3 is TGTGCCAGCTCACCTCTTAGGGACACCCAAGAGACCCAGTACTTC.

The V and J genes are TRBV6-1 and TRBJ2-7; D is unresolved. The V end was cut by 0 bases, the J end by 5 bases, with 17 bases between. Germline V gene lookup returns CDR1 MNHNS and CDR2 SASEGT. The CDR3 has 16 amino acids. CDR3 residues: CASSEAGRTRVNEQYF. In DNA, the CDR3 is TGTGCCAGCAGTGAAGCGGGCAGAACCCGCGTTAACGAGCAGTACTTC.

CDR3 residues: CASSLEGYYEQYF. The CDR3, as DNA: TGTGCCAGCAGTTTGGAGGGTTACTACGAGCAGTACTTC. The rearrangement uses TRBV28 and TRBJ2-7; D may be TRBD2 (6 bases). The CDR3 loop spans 13 amino acids. Germline V CDR1 and CDR2: MDHEN, SYDVKM. V dropped 3 bases and J dropped 3 bases, with 9 bases sitting between them.

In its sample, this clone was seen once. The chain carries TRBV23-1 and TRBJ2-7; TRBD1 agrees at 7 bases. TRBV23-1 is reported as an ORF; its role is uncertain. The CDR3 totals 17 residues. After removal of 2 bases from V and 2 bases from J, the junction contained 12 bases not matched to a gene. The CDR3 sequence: CASSQPLGDRRPYEQYF. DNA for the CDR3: TGCGCCAGCAGTCAACCCCTAGGGGACAGAAGACCCTACGAGCAGTACTTC.

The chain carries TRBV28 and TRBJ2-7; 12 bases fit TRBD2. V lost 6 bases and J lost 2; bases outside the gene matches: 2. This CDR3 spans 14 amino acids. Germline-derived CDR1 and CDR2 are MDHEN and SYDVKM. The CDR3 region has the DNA TGTGCCAGCAGGGGACTAGCGGGCCCCTACGAGCAGTACTTC. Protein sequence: CASRGLAGPYEQYF.

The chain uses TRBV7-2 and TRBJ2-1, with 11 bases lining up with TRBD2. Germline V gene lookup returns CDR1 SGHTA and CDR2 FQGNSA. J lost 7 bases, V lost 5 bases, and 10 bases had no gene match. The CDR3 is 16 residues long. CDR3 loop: CASSIRLAGGVNEQFF. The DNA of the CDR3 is TGTGCCAGCAGCATTAGGCTAGCGGGAGGAGTTAATGAGCAGTTCTTC.

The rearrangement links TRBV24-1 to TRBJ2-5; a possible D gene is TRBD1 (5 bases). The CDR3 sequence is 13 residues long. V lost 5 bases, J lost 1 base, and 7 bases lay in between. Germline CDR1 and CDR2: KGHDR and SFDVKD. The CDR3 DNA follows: TGTGCCACCAGTGCCGACAGCCAAGAGACCCAGTACTTC. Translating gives CATSADSQETQYF.

The CDR3 spells CASSPRGSSQETQYF. DNA of the CDR3: TGTGCCAGCAGCCCAAGAGGGTCAAGTCAAGAGACCCAGTACTTC. This rearrangement joins TRBV7-6 to TRBJ2-5; D is perhaps TRBD2 (5 bases). V was clipped by 5 bases and J by 2 bases, with 15 bases between them. This CDR3 spans 15 amino acids. Germline V gene data show CDR1 as SGHVS and CDR2 as FNYEAQ.

The CDR3 here is CASSLSGGRRTGELFF. For the CDR3, the DNA is TGTGCCAGCAGCTTGAGCGGGGGGCGTCGGACCGGGGAGCTGTTTTTT. The gene calls are TRBV5-5 and TRBJ2-2; 9 positions match TRBD2. This CDR3 is 16 amino acids long. The V gene's germline CDR1 is SGHKS and CDR2 YYEKEE (reference sequence). V lost 1 base and J lost 5; bases outside the gene matches: 6. Full variable domain (remainder filled in from reference TRBV5-5 and TRBJ2-2): DAGVTQSPTHLIKTRGQQVTLRCSPISGHKSVSWYQQVLGQGPQFIFQYYEKEERGRGNFPDRFSARQFPNYSSELNVNALLLGDSALYLCASSLSGGRRTGELFFGEGSRLTVL.

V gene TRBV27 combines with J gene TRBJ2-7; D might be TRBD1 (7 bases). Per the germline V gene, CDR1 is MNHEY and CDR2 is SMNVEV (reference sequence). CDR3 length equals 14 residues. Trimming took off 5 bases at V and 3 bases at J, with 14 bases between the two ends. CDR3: CASSIGTAGYEQYF. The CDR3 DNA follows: TGTGCCAGCAGTATAGGGACAGCGGGCTACGAGCAGTACTTC.

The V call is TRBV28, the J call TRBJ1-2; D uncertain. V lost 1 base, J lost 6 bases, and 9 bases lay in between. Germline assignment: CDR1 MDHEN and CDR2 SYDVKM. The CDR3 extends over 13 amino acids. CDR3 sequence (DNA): TGTGCCAGCAGTTTATACGGGAACGATGGCTACACCTTC. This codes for CASSLYGNDGYTF.

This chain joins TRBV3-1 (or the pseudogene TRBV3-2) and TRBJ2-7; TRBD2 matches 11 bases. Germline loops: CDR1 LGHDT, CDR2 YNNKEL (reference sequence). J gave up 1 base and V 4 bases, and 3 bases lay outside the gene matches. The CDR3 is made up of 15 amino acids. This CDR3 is CASSPIAGGSYEQYF. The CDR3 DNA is TGTGCCAGCAGCCCCATAGCGGGAGGGTCCTACGAGCAGTACTTC.

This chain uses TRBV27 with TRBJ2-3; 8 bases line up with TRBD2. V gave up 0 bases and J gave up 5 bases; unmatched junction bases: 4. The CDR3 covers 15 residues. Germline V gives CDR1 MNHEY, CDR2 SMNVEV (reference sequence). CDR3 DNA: TGTGCCAGCAGTTTATCATTGCGGGGGGTAGATACGCAGTATTTT. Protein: CASSLSLRGVDTQYF.

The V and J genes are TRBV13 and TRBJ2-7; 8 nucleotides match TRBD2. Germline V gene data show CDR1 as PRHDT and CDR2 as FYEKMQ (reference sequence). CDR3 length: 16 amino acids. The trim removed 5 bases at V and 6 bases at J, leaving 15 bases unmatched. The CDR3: CASSPRGAGVRGEQYF. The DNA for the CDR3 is TGTGCCAGCAGCCCCCGGGGAGCGGGAGTCCGGGGCGAGCAGTACTTC.

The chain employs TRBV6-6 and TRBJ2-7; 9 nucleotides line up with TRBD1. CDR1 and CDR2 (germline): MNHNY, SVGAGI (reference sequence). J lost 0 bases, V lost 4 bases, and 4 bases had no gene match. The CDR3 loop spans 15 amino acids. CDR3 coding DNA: TGTGCCAGCAGTTCAGCGACAGGGGGCTCCTACGAGCAGTACTTC. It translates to CASSSATGGSYEQYF.

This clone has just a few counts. The CDR3 DNA is TGTGCCAGCAGCCCTATTCTCTCGGGGAGGGGCCCGTACTTC. This codes for CASSPILSGRGPYF. The V gene is TRBV11-2, the J gene TRBJ2-7; 7 bases line up with TRBD2. This CDR3 comprises 14 residues. Losses at the gene ends were 5 bases for V and 12 bases for J; bases not matched to a gene: 16. Germline V lookup: CDR1 SGHAT, CDR2 FQNNGV. Drawing the rest from reference TRBV11-2 and TRBJ2-7, the complete variable domain is EAGVAQSPRYKIIEKRQSVAFWCNPISGHATLYWYQQILGQGPKLLIQFQNNGVVDDSQLPKDRFSAERLKGVDSTLKIQPAKLEDSAVYLCASSPILSGRGPYFGPGTRLTVT.

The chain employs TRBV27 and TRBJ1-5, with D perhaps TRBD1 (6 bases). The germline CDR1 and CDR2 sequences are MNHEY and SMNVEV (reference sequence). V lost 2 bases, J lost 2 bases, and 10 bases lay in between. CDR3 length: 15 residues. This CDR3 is CASSLKAGGNQPQHF. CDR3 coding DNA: TGTGCCAGCAGTTTAAAGGCAGGGGGCAATCAGCCCCAGCATTTT.